These 18 T cell receptor beta chains originate from one sample sequenced in a study of blood T cell repertoires in COVID-19. The repertoire was sequenced with immunoSEQ multiplex PCR; TCRdb's copy has only in-frame clones and lacks some. The table has around 67,000 clones, almost 85% seen once; the top ten hold 30% to 45%. Sequencing was done on a sample of peripheral blood. The receptors were sampled from a man in his sixties or seventies with acute or convalescent COVID-19.

At least ten counts were recorded for this clone. This sequence joins TRBV28 and TRBJ1-2; TRBD1 aligns across 9 bases. The length of the CDR3 is 15 residues. Germline CDR1 and CDR2: MDHEN and SYDVKM. The trim removed 6 bases at V and 4 bases at J, leaving 9 bases unmatched. The CDR3 DNA follows: TGTGCCAGCAGACCCCCGGGACAGGGCCTCTATGGCTACACCTTC. This translates into CASRPPGQGLYGYTF.

This rearrangement joins TRBV4-1 to TRBJ2-7, with D tentatively TRBD2 (5 bases). The germline V gene has CDR1 MGHRA and CDR2 YSYEKL. With 0 bases removed from V and 0 bases from J, the gap between germline ends came to 12 bases. This CDR3 comprises 16 residues. CDR3 DNA sequence: TGCGCCAGCAGCCAAGAAGAGCTGAGGGCCTCCTACGAGCAGTACTTC. Translated: CASSQEELRASYEQYF.

This clone occurred a few times. This chain joins TRBV4-3 and TRBJ2-2; D possibly corresponds to TRBD2 (6 bases). Looked up from germline, CDR1 is LGHNA and CDR2 is YSLEER. CDR3 length equals 15 residues. V was clipped by 0 bases and J by 5 bases, with 10 bases between them. The CDR3, as DNA: TGCGCCAGCAGCCAAGATGTACTAGCAACCGGGGAGCTGTTTTTT. Encoded protein: CASSQDVLATGELFF.

The CDR3 region is CASGYRGPGFEKLFF. The CDR3 bases are TGTGCCAGCGGATACAGGGGCCCGGGGTTTGAAAAACTGTTTTTT. V is TRBV11-2 and J is TRBJ1-4; 7 positions agree with TRBD1. V lost 8 bases to trimming and J lost 7 bases; unmatched junction nucleotides: 13. Germline assignment: CDR1 SGHAT and CDR2 FQNNGV. This CDR3 region has 15 residues. Filled out from reference TRBV11-2 and TRBJ1-4, the complete variable domain reads EAGVAQSPRYKIIEKRQSVAFWCNPISGHATLYWYQQILGQGPKLLIQFQNNGVVDDSQLPKDRFSAERLKGVDSTLKIQPAKLEDSAVYLCASGYRGPGFEKLFFGSGTQLSVL.

The rearrangement links TRBV13 to TRBJ2-2, with 8 bases aligning to TRBD1. CDR3 size: 15 residues. Germline CDR1 is PRHDT and CDR2 is FYEKMQ (reference sequence). Trimming took 5 bases from V and 3 from J; bases not matched to a gene: 5. The CDR3 DNA sequence: TGTGCCAGCAGCGTCCGGACAGGGTACACCGGGGAGCTGTTTTTT. Residues: CASSVRTGYTGELFF. Together with reference TRBV13 and TRBJ2-2, the CDR3 gives the full variable domain: AAGVIQSPRHLIKEKRETATLKCYPIPRHDTVYWYQQGPGQDPQFLISFYEKMQSDKGSIPDRFSAQQFSDYHSELNMSSLELGDSALYFCASSVRTGYTGELFFGEGSRLTVL.

This chain joins TRBV6-2 or TRBV6-3 and TRBJ1-1; 10 bases match TRBD1. The CDR3 is 19 amino acids. Losses at the gene ends were 4 bases for V and 0 bases for J; bases not matched to a gene: 14. Looked up from germline, CDR1 is MNHEY and CDR2 is SVGEGT. The CDR3 DNA is TGTGCCAGCAGTTCCCTGCCGGGACAGGGGCTCCTTATGAACACTGAAGCTTTCTTT. Its protein product is CASSSLPGQGLLMNTEAFF.

This sequence joins TRBV19 and TRBJ2-3, with 13 nucleotides matching TRBD2. Germline V lookup: CDR1 LNHDA, CDR2 SQIVND (reference sequence). Trimming at V came to 6 bases and at J to 7 bases, leaving 10 bases not matched to a gene. The CDR3 sequence is 16 residues long. CDR3 sequence: CASSHPGLAGAYTQYF. CDR3 coding DNA: TGTGCCAGTAGCCATCCCGGACTAGCGGGGGCATATACGCAGTATTTT.

This clone was seen only a few times. V usage is TRBV7-2 and J usage is TRBJ1-6, with D perhaps matching TRBD1 (5 bases). The germline V and J ends were trimmed by 2 bases and 7 bases, with 6 bases remaining between them. The length of the CDR3 is 13 residues. CDR1 is SGHTA and CDR2 is FQGNSA in the germline V gene. The chain's CDR3 is CASSLPGNSPLHF. In DNA, the CDR3 is TGTGCCAGCAGCTTACCAGGGAATTCACCCCTCCACTTT.

This clone came up a few times. The chain combines TRBV25-1 with TRBJ1-1; D uncertain. Germline CDR1 is MGHDK and CDR2 is SYGVNS. This CDR3 comprises 13 residues. The germline V and J ends were trimmed by 5 bases and 1 base, with 8 bases remaining between them. CDR3 protein: CASSPPGNTEAFF. The CDR3 nucleotides read TGTGCCAGCAGTCCCCCCGGGAACACTGAAGCTTTCTTT. The whole variable domain, remainder taken from reference TRBV25-1 and TRBJ1-1, is EADIYQTPRYLVIGTGKKITLECSQTMGHDKMYWYQQDPGMELHLIHYSYGVNSTEKGDLSSESTVSRIRTEHFPLTLESARPSHTSQYLCASSPPGNTEAFFGQGTRLTVV.

Here the CDR3 DNA reads TGTGCCAGCAGCTTGGGGGGTCAGCCCCAGCATTTT. This sequence encodes CASSLGGQPQHF. This chain links TRBV7-8 with TRBJ1-5; a possible D gene is TRBD1 (5 bases). CDR3 length: 12 amino acids. The V gene lost 3 bases and the J gene lost 6 bases, with 6 bases spanning the gap. Germline loops: CDR1 SGHVS, CDR2 FQNEAQ. Complete variable domain (other parts from reference TRBV7-8 and TRBJ1-5): GAGVSQSPRYKVAKRGQDVALRCDPISGHVSLFWYQQALGQGPEFLTYFQNEAQLDKSGLPSDRFFAERPEGSVSTLKIQRTQQEDSAVYLCASSLGGQPQHFGDGTRLSIL.

The sample holds a few counts of this clone. V and J are TRBV2 and TRBJ1-1, with D possibly being TRBD1 (5 bases). V gave up 6 bases and J gave up 6 bases, with 11 bases separating them. CDR1 is SNHLY and CDR2 is FYNNEI in the germline V gene. The CDR3 consists of 12 residues. This CDR3 is CASSPGYAEAFF. In DNA form, the CDR3 reads TGTGCCAGCAGCCCAGGGTATGCTGAAGCTTTCTTT.

The CDR3 loop reads CASSFSSAGTGIMNTEAFF. The CDR3 region has the DNA TGTGCCAGCAGTTTTTCCTCCGCGGGGACAGGGATTATGAACACTGAAGCTTTCTTT. This rearrangement joins TRBV27 to TRBJ1-1; 9 nucleotides line up with TRBD1. Germline assignment: CDR1 MNHEY and CDR2 SMNVEV (reference sequence). Trimming took 3 bases from V and 0 from J; bases not matched to a gene: 14. This CDR3 comprises 19 residues.

This chain links TRBV4-3 with TRBJ2-7; 8 nucleotides line up with TRBD1. The CDR3 extends over 14 amino acids. The ends lost 4 bases at V and 0 bases at J; junction bases unmatched: 2. Germline V gene data show CDR1 as LGHNA and CDR2 as YSLEER. The CDR3 nucleotides are TGCGCCAGCAGCCCAGGGGGCAACTCCTACGAGCAGTACTTC. Amino acid sequence: CASSPGGNSYEQYF.

The chain joins TRBV5-4 to TRBJ2-3; 8 bases match TRBD1. V gave up 0 bases and J gave up 4 bases; unmatched junction bases: 4. CDR3 length: 15 amino acids. Germline V gene sequence: CDR1 SGHNT, CDR2 YYREEE (reference sequence). The CDR3 region has the DNA TGTGCCAGCAGCTTGGGAAGGACAGGGTCAGATACGCAGTATTTT. This gives the protein CASSLGRTGSDTQYF.

The chain links TRBV9 to TRBJ1-3; 10 bases align to TRBD1. Germline V gene sequence: CDR1 SGDLS, CDR2 YYNGEE. Trimming took 4 bases from V and 3 from J; bases not matched to a gene: 4. The CDR3 spans 15 residues. CDR3 in amino acids: CASSLGQGFGNTIYF. In DNA form, the CDR3 reads TGTGCCAGCAGCCTGGGACAGGGGTTTGGAAACACCATATATTTT. Based on the CDR3 plus reference TRBV9 and TRBJ1-3, the full variable domain is DSGVTQTPKHLITATGQRVTLRCSPRSGDLSVYWYQQSLDQGLQFLIQYYNGEERAKGNILERFSAQQFPDLHSELNLSSLELGDSALYFCASSLGQGFGNTIYFGEGSWLTVV.

The chain combines TRBV3-1 (or the pseudogene TRBV3-2) with TRBJ2-1; TRBD2 aligns across 10 bases. The J segment lost 5 bases and the V segment lost 2 bases, leaving 3 bases of the junction unmatched. Per germline, CDR1 LGHDT and CDR2 YNNKEL (reference sequence). The CDR3 is 15 residues long. The CDR3 DNA sequence: TGTGCCAGCAGCCAAACTAGCGGGATAAACAATGAGCAGTTCTTC. Translating it yields CASSQTSGINNEQFF.

This chain uses TRBV5-4 with TRBJ2-1, with a tentative D call TRBD2 (6 bases). V was pared by 5 bases and J by 0 bases, with 12 bases between. Looked up from germline, CDR1 is SGHNT and CDR2 is YYREEE (reference sequence). CDR3 size: 15 residues. For the CDR3, the DNA is TGTGCCAGCAGTCTTAGCGGAGACTCCTACAATGAGCAGTTCTTC. Translated, it gives CASSLSGDSYNEQFF.

The rearrangement uses TRBV5-1 and TRBJ2-5, with TRBD2 matching over 7 bases. The CDR3 sequence is 14 residues long. Germline CDR1 reads SGHRS; CDR2 reads YFSETQ. V shed 4 bases, J shed 0 bases, and the junction held 3 bases outside the gene matches. CDR3 in DNA: TGCGCCAGCAGCCCTGGGACTAACCAAGAGACCCAGTACTTC. It codes for CASSPGTNQETQYF.